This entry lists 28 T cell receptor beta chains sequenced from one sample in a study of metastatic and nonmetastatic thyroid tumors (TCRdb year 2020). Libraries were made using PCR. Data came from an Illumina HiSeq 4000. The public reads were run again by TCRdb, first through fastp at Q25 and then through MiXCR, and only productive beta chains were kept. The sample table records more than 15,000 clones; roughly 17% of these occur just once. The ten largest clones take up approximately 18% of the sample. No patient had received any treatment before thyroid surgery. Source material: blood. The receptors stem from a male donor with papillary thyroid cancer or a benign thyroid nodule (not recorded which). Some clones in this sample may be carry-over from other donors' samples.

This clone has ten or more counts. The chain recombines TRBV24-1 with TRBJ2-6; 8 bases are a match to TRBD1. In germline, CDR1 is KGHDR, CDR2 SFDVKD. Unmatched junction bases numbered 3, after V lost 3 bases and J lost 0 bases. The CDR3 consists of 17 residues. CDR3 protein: CATSDPGGDSGANVLTF. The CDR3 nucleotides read TGTGCCACCAGTGATCCAGGGGGCGACTCTGGGGCCAACGTCCTGACTTTC.

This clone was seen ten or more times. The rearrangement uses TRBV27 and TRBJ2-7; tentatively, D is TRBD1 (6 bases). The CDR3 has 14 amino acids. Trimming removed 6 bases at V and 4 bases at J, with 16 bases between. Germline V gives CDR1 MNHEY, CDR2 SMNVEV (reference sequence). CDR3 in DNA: TGTGCCAGCAGCCCCACAGGGTCTGTGTACGAGCAGTACTTC. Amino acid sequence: CASSPTGSVYEQYF.

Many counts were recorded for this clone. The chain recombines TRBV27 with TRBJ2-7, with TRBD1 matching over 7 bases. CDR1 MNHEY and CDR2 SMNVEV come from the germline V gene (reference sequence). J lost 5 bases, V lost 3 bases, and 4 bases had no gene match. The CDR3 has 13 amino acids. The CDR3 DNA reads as TGTGCCAGCAGTTTCACAGGGGCCCACGAGCAGTACTTC. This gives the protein CASSFTGAHEQYF.

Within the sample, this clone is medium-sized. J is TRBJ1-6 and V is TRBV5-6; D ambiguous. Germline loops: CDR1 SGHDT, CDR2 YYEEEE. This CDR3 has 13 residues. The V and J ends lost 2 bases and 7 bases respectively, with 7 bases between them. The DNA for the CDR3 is TGTGCCAGCAGCTTTGGGGTAAATTCACCCCTCCACTTT. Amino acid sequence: CASSFGVNSPLHF.

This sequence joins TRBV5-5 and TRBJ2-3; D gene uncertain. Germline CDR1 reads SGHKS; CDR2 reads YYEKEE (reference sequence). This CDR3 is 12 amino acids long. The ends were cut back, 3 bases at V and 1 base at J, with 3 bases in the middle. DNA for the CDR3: TGTGCCAGCAGCTATGGCACAGATACGCAGTATTTT. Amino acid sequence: CASSYGTDTQYF.

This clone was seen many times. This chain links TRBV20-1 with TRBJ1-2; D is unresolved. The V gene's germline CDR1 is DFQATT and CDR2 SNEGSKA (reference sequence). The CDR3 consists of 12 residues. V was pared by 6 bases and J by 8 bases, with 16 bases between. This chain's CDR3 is CSAVVGPGGYTF. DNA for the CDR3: TGCAGTGCCGTAGTGGGTCCGGGAGGCTACACCTTC.

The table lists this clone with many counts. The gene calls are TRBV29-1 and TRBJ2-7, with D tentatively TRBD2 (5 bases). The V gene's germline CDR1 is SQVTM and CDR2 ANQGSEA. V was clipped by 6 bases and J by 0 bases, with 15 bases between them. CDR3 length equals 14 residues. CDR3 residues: CSVCCEGSSYEQYF. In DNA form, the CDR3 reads TGCAGCGTATGCTGTGAAGGGAGCTCCTACGAGCAGTACTTC.

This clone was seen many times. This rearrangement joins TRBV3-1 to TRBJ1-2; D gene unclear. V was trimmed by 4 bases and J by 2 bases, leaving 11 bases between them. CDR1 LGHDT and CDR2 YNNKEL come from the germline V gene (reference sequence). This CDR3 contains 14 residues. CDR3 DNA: TGTGCCAGCAGCCCGGCCCTTTACAACTATGGCTACACCTTC. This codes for CASSPALYNYGYTF.

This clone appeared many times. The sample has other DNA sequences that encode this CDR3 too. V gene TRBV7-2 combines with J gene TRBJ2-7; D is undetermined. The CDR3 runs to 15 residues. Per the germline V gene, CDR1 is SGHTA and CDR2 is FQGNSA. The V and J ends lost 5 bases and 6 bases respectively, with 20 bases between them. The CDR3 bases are TGTGCCAGCAGCCGGATAGCCCTGTCCCCCGGCGAGCAGTACTTC. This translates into CASSRIALSPGEQYF.

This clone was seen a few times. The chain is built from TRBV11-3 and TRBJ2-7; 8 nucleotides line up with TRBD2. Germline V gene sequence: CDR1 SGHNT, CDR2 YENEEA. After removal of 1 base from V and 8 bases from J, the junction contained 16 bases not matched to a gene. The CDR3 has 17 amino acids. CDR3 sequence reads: CASSLVSPPGGGGQQYF. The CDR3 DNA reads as TGTGCCAGCAGCTTAGTGTCCCCCCCGGGCGGCGGGGGGCAGCAGTACTTC.

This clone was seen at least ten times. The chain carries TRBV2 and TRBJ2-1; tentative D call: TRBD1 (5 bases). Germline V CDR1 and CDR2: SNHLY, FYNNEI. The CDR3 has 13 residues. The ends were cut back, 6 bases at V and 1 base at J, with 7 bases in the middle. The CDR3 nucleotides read TGTGCCAGCAGCTCAGGGTCCTACAATGAGCAGTTCTTC. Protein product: CASSSGSYNEQFF.

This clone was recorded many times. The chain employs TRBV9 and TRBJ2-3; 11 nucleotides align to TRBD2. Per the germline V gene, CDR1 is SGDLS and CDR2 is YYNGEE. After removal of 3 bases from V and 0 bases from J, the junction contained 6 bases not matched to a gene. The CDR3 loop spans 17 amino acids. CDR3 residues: CASSGKTSGASTDTQYF. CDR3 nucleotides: TGTGCCAGCAGCGGGAAGACTAGCGGGGCTAGCACAGATACGCAGTATTTT.

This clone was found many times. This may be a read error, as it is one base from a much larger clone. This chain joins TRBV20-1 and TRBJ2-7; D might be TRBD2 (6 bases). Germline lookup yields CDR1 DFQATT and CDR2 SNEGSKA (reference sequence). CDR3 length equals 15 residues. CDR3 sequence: CGASVVRRAVYEQYF. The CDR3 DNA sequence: TGCGGTGCTAGCGTGGTGCGCAGGGCAGTATACGAGCAGTACTTC.

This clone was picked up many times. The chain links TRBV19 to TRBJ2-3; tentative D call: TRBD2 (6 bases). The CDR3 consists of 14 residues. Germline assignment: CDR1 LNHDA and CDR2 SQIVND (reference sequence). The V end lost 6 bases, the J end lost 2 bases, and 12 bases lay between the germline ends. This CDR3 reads CASRRDFYTDTQYF. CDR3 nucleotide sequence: TGTGCCAGTAGGCGGGACTTTTACACAGATACGCAGTATTTT. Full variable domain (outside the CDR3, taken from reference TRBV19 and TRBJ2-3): DGGITQSPKYLFRKEGQNVTLSCEQNLNHDAMYWYRQDPGQGLRLIYYSQIVNDFQKGDIAEGYSVSREKKESFPLTVTSAQKNPTAFYLCASRRDFYTDTQYFGPGTRLTVL.

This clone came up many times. CDR3 protein: CAGEGASYGYTF. The CDR3 DNA sequence: TGTGCCGGTGAAGGGGCGTCCTATGGCTACACCTTC. V and J are TRBV2 and TRBJ1-2; the D gene is possibly TRBD1 (5 bases). The germline V gene has CDR1 SNHLY and CDR2 FYNNEI. Trimming removed 11 bases from V and 4 bases from J, with 14 bases in between. The CDR3 is made up of 12 amino acids.

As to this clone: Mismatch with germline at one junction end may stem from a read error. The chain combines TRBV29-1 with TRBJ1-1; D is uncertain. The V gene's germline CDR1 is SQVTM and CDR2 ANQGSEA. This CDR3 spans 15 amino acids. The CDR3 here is CSVEDQGILGTGAFF. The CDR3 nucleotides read TGCAGCGTTGAAGATCAAGGGATCTTGGGCACTGGAGCTTTCTTT. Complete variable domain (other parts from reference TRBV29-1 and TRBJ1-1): SAVISQKPSRDICQRGTSLTIQCQVDSQVTMMFWYRQQPGQSLTLIATANQGSEATYESGFVIDKFPISRPNLTFSTLTVSNMSPEDSSIYLCSVEDQGILGTGAFFGQGTRLTVV.

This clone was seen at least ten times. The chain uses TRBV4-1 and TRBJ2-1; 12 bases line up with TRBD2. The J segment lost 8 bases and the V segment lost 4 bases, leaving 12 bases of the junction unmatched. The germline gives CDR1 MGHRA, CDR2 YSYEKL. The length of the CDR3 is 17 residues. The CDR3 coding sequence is TGCGCCAGCAGCCTAAAACAGACTAGCGGGAGCAGCTATGAGCAGTTCTTC. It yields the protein CASSLKQTSGSSYEQFF.

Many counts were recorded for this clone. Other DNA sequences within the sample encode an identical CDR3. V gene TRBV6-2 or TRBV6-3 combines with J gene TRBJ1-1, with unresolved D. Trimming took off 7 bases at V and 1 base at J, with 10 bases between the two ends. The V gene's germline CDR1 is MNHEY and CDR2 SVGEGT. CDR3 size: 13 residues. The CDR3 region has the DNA TGTGCCAGCACCCACGACAAGAACACTGAAGCTTTCTTT. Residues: CASTHDKNTEAFF.

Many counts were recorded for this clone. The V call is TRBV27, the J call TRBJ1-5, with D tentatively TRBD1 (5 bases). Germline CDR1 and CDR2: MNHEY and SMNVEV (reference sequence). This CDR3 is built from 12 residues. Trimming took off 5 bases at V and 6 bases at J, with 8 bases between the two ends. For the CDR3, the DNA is TGTGCCAGCAGTGTGGGGGGTCAGCCCCAGCATTTT. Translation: CASSVGGQPQHF.

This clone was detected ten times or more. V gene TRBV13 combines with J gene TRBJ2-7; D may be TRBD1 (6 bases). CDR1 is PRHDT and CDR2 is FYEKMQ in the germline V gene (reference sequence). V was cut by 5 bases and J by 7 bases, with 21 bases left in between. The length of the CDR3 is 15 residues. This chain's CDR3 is CASSTGQPTYEEQYF. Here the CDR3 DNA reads TGTGCCAGCAGCACAGGACAGCCGACGTACGAGGAGCAGTACTTC.

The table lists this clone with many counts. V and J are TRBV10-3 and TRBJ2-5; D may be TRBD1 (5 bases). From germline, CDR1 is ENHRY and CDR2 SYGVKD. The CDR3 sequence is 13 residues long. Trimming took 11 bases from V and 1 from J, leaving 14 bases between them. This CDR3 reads CAVRQSLQETQYF. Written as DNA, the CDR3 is TGTGCCGTACGACAGTCCCTCCAAGAGACCCAGTACTTC.

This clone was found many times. CDR3 bases: TGCAGTGCTAGAGAGGAGTACAACTCATTTGGCTACACCTTC. Translating gives CSAREEYNSFGYTF. The chain has TRBV20-1 and TRBJ1-2; D not certain. This CDR3 is 14 amino acids long. The V gene lost 0 bases and the J gene lost 7 bases, with 15 bases spanning the gap. CDR1 DFQATT and CDR2 SNEGSKA come from the germline V gene (reference sequence).

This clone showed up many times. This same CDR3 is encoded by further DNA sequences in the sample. The CDR3 spells CASSYGTTNEKLFF. The CDR3 DNA reads TGTGCCAGCAGTTACGGGACAACTAATGAAAAACTGTTTTTT. V gene TRBV6-5 combines with J gene TRBJ1-4; D is undetermined. Germline V lookup: CDR1 MNHEY, CDR2 SVGAGI. This CDR3 has 14 amino acids. The V end was cut by 2 bases, the J end by 0 bases, with 4 bases between.

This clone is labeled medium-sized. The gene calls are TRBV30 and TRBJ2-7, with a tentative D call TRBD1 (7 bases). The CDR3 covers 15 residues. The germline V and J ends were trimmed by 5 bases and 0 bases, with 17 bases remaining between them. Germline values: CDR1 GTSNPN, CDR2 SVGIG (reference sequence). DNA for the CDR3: TGTGCCTGGGAACGGGGGCAGGGGGGCTCCTACGAGCAGTACTTC. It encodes CAWERGQGGSYEQYF. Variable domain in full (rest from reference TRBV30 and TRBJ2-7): SQTIHQWPATLVQPVGSPLSLECTVEGTSNPNLYWYRQAAGRGLQLLFYSVGIGQISSEVPQNLSASRPQDRQFILSSKKLLLSDSGFYLCAWERGQGGSYEQYFGPGTRLTVT.

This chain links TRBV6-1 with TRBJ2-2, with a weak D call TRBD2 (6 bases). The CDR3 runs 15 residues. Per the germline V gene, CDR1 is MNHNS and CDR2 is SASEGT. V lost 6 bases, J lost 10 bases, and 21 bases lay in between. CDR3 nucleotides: TGTGCCAGCAGCCGAAGCCCCCCGGGGACTGAGGAGCTGTTTTTT. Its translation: CASSRSPPGTEELFF.

The CDR3 reads CASSLALLSSGINEQFF. The DNA for the CDR3 is TGTGCCAGCAGCTTAGCTTTGTTGTCTAGCGGGATCAATGAGCAGTTCTTC. The V and J genes are TRBV7-8 and TRBJ2-1; 9 bases map to TRBD2. The CDR3 extends over 17 amino acids. Germline V gene sequence: CDR1 SGHVS, CDR2 FQNEAQ. V was pared by 0 bases and J by 6 bases, with 9 bases of the junction left unmatched.

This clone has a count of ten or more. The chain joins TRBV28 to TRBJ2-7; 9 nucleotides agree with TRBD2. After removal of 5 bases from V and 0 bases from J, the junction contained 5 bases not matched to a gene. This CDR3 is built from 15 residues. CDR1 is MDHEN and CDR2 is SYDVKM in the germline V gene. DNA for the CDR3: TGTGCCAGCAGTCCCGGTAGCGGGAGCTCCTACGAGCAGTACTTC. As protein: CASSPGSGSSYEQYF. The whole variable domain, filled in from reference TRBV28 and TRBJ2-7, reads DVKVTQSSRYLVKRTGEKVFLECVQDMDHENMFWYRQDPGLGLRLIYFSYDVKMKEKGDIPEGYSVSREKKERFSLILESASTNQTSMYLCASSPGSGSSYEQYFGPGTRLTVT.

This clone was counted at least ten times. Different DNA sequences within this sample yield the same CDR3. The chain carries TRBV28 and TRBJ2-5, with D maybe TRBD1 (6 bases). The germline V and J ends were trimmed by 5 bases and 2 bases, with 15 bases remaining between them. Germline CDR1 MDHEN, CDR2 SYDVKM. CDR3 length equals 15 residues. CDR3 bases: TGTGCCAGCAGTCTCGTTCCGACAGGACAAGAGACCCAGTACTTC. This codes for CASSLVPTGQETQYF.